One sample yielded the 4 T cell receptor beta chains listed below, sequenced in a study of technical replicates of blood from several donors. Generated by immunoSEQ multiplex PCR, the TCRdb table keeps only in-frame clones and is missing some. This table holds 79,000 or so clones, 90% to 95% found once. Sequencing input: T cells isolated from PBMCs. These receptor sequences come from a human donor in good health.

This chain connects TRBV5-1 to TRBJ1-2, with TRBD1 matching 9 bases. The junction had 5 bases not matched to a gene; V was cut back by 3 bases and J by 5 bases. CDR3 size: 14 residues. Germline V gene data show CDR1 as SGHRS and CDR2 as YFSETQ. CDR3 nucleotides: TGCGCCAGCAGCTGGGGACAGGGCCCGTATGGCTACACCTTC. Translating it yields CASSWGQGPYGYTF.

The gene calls are TRBV5-4 and TRBJ2-1; 9 nucleotides line up with TRBD2. CDR3 length: 19 amino acids. Germline loops: CDR1 SGHNT, CDR2 YYREEE (reference sequence). V trimming: 0 bases; J trimming: 4 bases; junction bases outside the gene matches: 14. CDR3 protein: CASSLEIARRAGGYNEQFF. The CDR3 nucleotides are TGTGCCAGCAGCTTGGAGATTGCTCGTCGAGCGGGGGGTTACAATGAGCAGTTCTTC. Drawing the rest from reference TRBV5-4 and TRBJ2-1, the complete variable domain is ETGVTQSPTHLIKTRGQQVTLRCSSQSGHNTVSWYQQALGQGPQFIFQYYREEENGRGNFPPRFSGLQFPNYSSELNVNALELDDSALYLCASSLEIARRAGGYNEQFFGPGTRLTVL.

The V and J genes are TRBV4-1 and TRBJ2-1; no definite D call. The germline CDR1 and CDR2 sequences are MGHRA and YSYEKL. Trimming left V 1 base short and J 8 bases short, with 15 bases between. This CDR3 region has 15 residues. CDR3 sequence reads: CASSQGAPTKYEQFF. CDR3 nucleotides: TGCGCCAGCAGCCAAGGGGCTCCAACAAAGTATGAGCAGTTCTTC.

V gene TRBV4-1 combines with J gene TRBJ2-7; 9 bases match TRBD1. Trimming removed 3 bases from V and 6 bases from J; junction bases left unmatched: 12. The CDR3 is 16 residues long. Germline V gives CDR1 MGHRA, CDR2 YSYEKL. The CDR3 sequence is CASSQGTGREMGEQYF. CDR3 DNA: TGCGCCAGCAGCCAGGGGACAGGGCGCGAGATGGGCGAGCAGTACTTC.